This T cell receptor beta chain was captured in a study of blood T cell repertoires in COVID-19 (dated by TCRdb to about 2020). For the wider study: Collaborator samples came from the United States, Italy and Spain and covered acute and convalescent phases of COVID-19. Deeply sampled blood TCRbeta repertoires from subjects exposed to, actively infected with, or recovered from COVID-19 were included in the dataset. The sample metadata nearly always contained a de-identified subject ID, COVID-19 status, age in years and sex. Where HLA class I and class II types were available, the types were taken from metadata supplied by the sample provider, not from assay-based typing. The prospective study material was composed of cDNA or gDNA derived from T cells, B-cell-depleted T cells, or PBMCs. The samples were drawn from the first 160 participants of the ongoing ImmuneRACE study and from more than 1,000 subjects provided by 6 global collaborators. A freely available public database, intended as a resource for researchers studying the immune response to SARS-CoV-2, is where the repertoires were released. The research as a whole found: How much clinical and demographic metadata was included differed by source and by participant, and the metadata was provided uncurated.

TCRbeta CDR3 regions were amplified from genomic DNA using the immunoSEQ Assay, a bias-controlled multiplex PCR. The authors' pipeline ran thus. Nucleated cell counts per sample were estimated from amplification of reference gene primers within the assay. To quantify the absolute abundance of each unique TCRbeta CDR3 rearrangement, sequence reads were collapsed and filtered. Productive Simpson clonality was computed per sample as the square root of Simpson's diversity index over productive rearrangements. Entries here come from immuneACCESS through TCRdb and include only in-frame sequences with V and J called. Some clones fail to appear in such tables; in the studies checked, an unresolved V gene covers under half of the shortfall, and the cause of the remainder is unknown. The V and J calls and clone size were taken over from that table, and D and trimming were inferred from the DNA. The sample includes about 130,000 clones, with about 80% observed a single time. Jointly, the top ten make up 3.8% of the sample.

In the case of this clone: The antigen it recognizes is unknown. No base quality information exists; no much larger clone differs at one position.

Relative to germline, V is missing 7 bases and J is missing 2 bases, with 16 bases of the junction outside any gene match. Taken from cysteine to phenylalanine, the CDR3 has 18 residues. Only the CDR3 DNA is retained, 54 bases long and in frame from the first base. CDR1 and CDR2, looked up from the germline V gene, are MRHNA and SNTAGT. Collaborating institutions collected whole blood in K2EDTA tubes following their own protocols. For TCRbeta analysis, collaborator samples were shipped as frozen whole blood, as isolated PBMCs, or as DNA extracted from either sample type. The receptor was isolated from a woman aged 50 to 60 with acute or convalescent COVID-19. The chain links TRBV6-4 with TRBJ2-7; TRBD2 agrees with 11 junctional bases. The sample consisted of peripheral blood. CDR3 reads: CASNTTSGIARLPYEQYF. The DNA sequence is as follows: TGTGCCAGCAACACGACTAGCGGGATCGCACGATTACCCTACGAGCAGTACTTC.